The 13 T cell receptor beta chains given below trace back to one sample, sequenced in a study of blood T cell repertoires in COVID-19. Libraries were prepared by immunoSEQ multiplex PCR; TCRdb keeps only in-frame clonotypes and omits some of them. Here the sample spans 95,000 to 110,000 clones, around 90% being singletons. Material for sequencing was peripheral blood. The receptors were gathered from a man aged 40-49 years with active or convalescent COVID-19.

This rearrangement joins TRBV7-8 to TRBJ2-7; 8 positions agree with TRBD2. From germline, CDR1 is SGHVS and CDR2 FQNEAQ. The CDR3 covers 18 residues. V was clipped by 0 bases and J by 1 base; unmatched bases: 11. The DNA for the CDR3 is TGTGCCAGCAGCTTAGCTACTAGCGGCGACCATCCTTCCTACGAGCAGTACTTC. Translating gives CASSLATSGDHPSYEQYF.

DNA of the CDR3: TGTGCCACCAGCAGACCGGGACAGGGTTCCTACGAGCAGTACTTC. This gives the protein CATSRPGQGSYEQYF. The V call is TRBV15, the J call TRBJ2-7; TRBD1 matches at 9 bases. This CDR3 contains 15 residues. The junction had 3 bases not matched to a gene; V was cut back by 2 bases and J by 1 base. CDR1 LNHNV and CDR2 YYDKDF come from the germline V gene (reference sequence).

The chain uses TRBV9 and TRBJ2-1; 8 bases agree with TRBD1. The ends lost 4 bases at V and 9 bases at J; junction bases unmatched: 9. The CDR3 totals 14 residues. CDR1 and CDR2 from the germline V gene are SGDLS and YYNGEE. This CDR3 reads CASSPWTGLGEQFF. CDR3 nucleotide sequence: TGTGCCAGCAGCCCATGGACAGGGTTGGGTGAGCAGTTCTTC.

The chain links TRBV7-9 to TRBJ2-3; D is undetermined. The CDR3 has 14 residues. Between the trimmed V and J ends, which lost 4 bases and 4 bases, there was a span of 12 bases. Germline V lookup: CDR1 SEHNR, CDR2 FQNEAQ (reference sequence). The CDR3 is CASSSAARADTQYF. In nucleotides, the CDR3 is TGTGCCAGCAGCTCCGCGGCTCGGGCAGATACGCAGTATTTT.

This chain uses TRBV18 with TRBJ2-1, with D possibly being TRBD2 (5 bases). This CDR3 is built from 12 residues. The germline V gene has CDR1 KGHSH and CDR2 LQKENI. V was cut by 5 bases and J by 9 bases, with 11 bases left in between. The CDR3 sequence: CASSSGWSEQFF. In DNA, the CDR3 is TGTGCCAGCTCATCGGGGTGGAGTGAGCAGTTCTTC.

This chain links TRBV14 with TRBJ1-6, with TRBD1 identical over 8 bases. Per the germline V gene, CDR1 is SGHDN and CDR2 is FVKESK. The CDR3 has 15 residues. After removal of 4 bases from V and 9 bases from J, the junction contained 8 bases not matched to a gene. The CDR3 here is CASSLRTGPGSPLHF. The CDR3 DNA follows: TGTGCCAGCAGCCTCCGGACAGGGCCGGGTTCACCCCTCCACTTT.

The gene calls are TRBV2 and TRBJ2-7; 8 bases are a match to TRBD1. Trimming removed 5 bases from V and 2 bases from J; junction bases left unmatched: 5. Germline loops: CDR1 SNHLY, CDR2 FYNNEI. This CDR3 has 14 amino acids. The CDR3 is CASSPDRGPYEQYF. The CDR3 DNA follows: TGTGCCAGCAGTCCCGACAGGGGACCCTACGAGCAGTACTTC.

This clone was counted a few times. The J gene is TRBJ1-2, the V gene TRBV28; D call uncertain. Trimming took 6 bases from V and 4 from J, leaving 12 bases between them. CDR1 is MDHEN, CDR2 SYDVKM, per germline. This CDR3 has 13 amino acids. The CDR3 DNA sequence: TGTGCCAGCAGCTTAACTGGACTCTATGGCTACACCTTC. Residues: CASSLTGLYGYTF.

This chain joins TRBV7-9 and TRBJ1-3, with D uncertain. The CDR3 runs to 16 residues. The V end was cut by 2 bases, the J end by 2 bases, with 13 bases between. CDR1 is SEHNR, CDR2 FQNEAQ, per germline (reference sequence). The CDR3 DNA reads as TGTGCCAGCAGCTTATCGGCGGGCTCAGCTGGAAACACCATATATTTT. Protein sequence: CASSLSAGSAGNTIYF.

In this sample, this clone turned up once. V is TRBV27 and J is TRBJ2-1; D gene ambiguous. V was clipped by 0 bases and J by 6 bases, with 9 bases between them. CDR1 is MNHEY, CDR2 SMNVEV, per germline (reference sequence). The CDR3 length is 14 residues. CDR3 sequence (DNA): TGTGCCAGCAGTTTATCTAGGATAGCCAATGAGCAGTTCTTC. Its translation: CASSLSRIANEQFF.

The V gene is TRBV6-5, the J gene TRBJ2-7, with TRBD1 identical over 8 bases. This CDR3 has 14 amino acids. V lost 6 bases to trimming and J lost 7 bases; unmatched junction nucleotides: 11. CDR1 and CDR2 from the germline V gene are MNHEY and SVGAGI. CDR3 region: CASRYGTGLGEQYF. The CDR3 region has the DNA TGTGCCAGCAGATACGGGACAGGCCTAGGAGAGCAGTACTTC.

This chain uses TRBV5-6 with TRBJ2-6, with D unclear. Germline V CDR1 and CDR2: SGHDT, YYEEEE. The CDR3 spans 15 residues. Trimming took off 0 bases at V and 0 bases at J, with 4 bases between the two ends. The CDR3 coding sequence is TGTGCCAGCAGCTTGGGGCCCTCTGGGGCCAACGTCCTGACTTTC. Protein product: CASSLGPSGANVLTF.

This clone was seen a handful of times. The chain employs TRBV7-8 and TRBJ2-7; TRBD1 is a possible D gene (6 bases). The CDR3 sequence is 14 residues long. Germline lookup yields CDR1 SGHVS and CDR2 FQNEAQ. The ends were cut back, 2 bases at V and 0 bases at J, with 8 bases in the middle. CDR3 loop: CASSLQGGSYEQYF. CDR3 bases: TGTGCCAGCAGCTTACAAGGGGGCTCCTACGAGCAGTACTTC. Filled out from reference TRBV7-8 and TRBJ2-7, the complete variable domain reads GAGVSQSPRYKVAKRGQDVALRCDPISGHVSLFWYQQALGQGPEFLTYFQNEAQLDKSGLPSDRFFAERPEGSVSTLKIQRTQQEDSAVYLCASSLQGGSYEQYFGPGTRLTVT.